Listed below are T cell receptor beta chains from one sample, sequenced in a study of blood T cell repertoires in COVID-19. The assay was immunoSEQ multiplex PCR, and TCRdb's table has in-frame clones only and misses some. The profile covers 40,000 to 45,000 clones, with around 90% appearing a single time and 20% to 25% taken by the ten largest. Sequenced sample: peripheral blood. The source of these receptors is a man aged 45-65 years with active COVID-19. Each CDR3 is given with its conserved first and last residue. The order of the fields is J gene, V gene, D gene, CDR3 protein, CDR3 DNA. A D gene is named only where the DNA matches it firmly.

J: TRBJ1-4
V: TRBV27
D: NA
CDR3: CASSQGTNEKLFF
DNA: TGTGCCAGTTCACAGGGAACTAATGAAAAACTGTTTTTT

J: TRBJ2-6
V: TRBV28
D: NA
CDR3: CASGLEVSGANVLTF
DNA: TGTGCCAGCGGCCTTGAGGTCTCTGGGGCCAACGTCCTGACTTTC

J: TRBJ2-3
V: TRBV4-1
D: TRBD2
CDR3: CASSQDLAGGSDTQYF
DNA: TGCGCCAGCAGCCAAGACCTAGCGGGAGGTTCAGATACGCAGTATTTT

J: TRBJ2-5
V: TRBV6-5
D: TRBD2
CDR3: CASSYEAGGRGTQYF
DNA: TGTGCCAGCAGTTACGAAGCGGGAGGCCGGGGGACCCAGTACTTC

J: TRBJ2-1
V: TRBV7-2
D: NA
CDR3: CASSLGRPSSYNEQFF
DNA: TGTGCCAGCAGCTTAGGCAGGCCCAGCTCCTACAATGAGCAGTTCTTC

J: TRBJ1-2
V: TRBV28
D: NA
CDR3: CASSFTQGIGYTF
DNA: TGTGCCAGCAGTTTTACACAGGGAATCGGGTACACCTTC

J: TRBJ2-2
V: TRBV4-2
D: NA
CDR3: CASSQDRGNTGELFF
DNA: TGTGCCAGCAGCCAAGATAGGGGCAACACCGGGGAGCTGTTTTTT

J: TRBJ2-7
V: TRBV28
D: NA
CDR3: CASSPLQPGYEQYF
DNA: TGTGCCAGCAGTCCCCTTCAGCCGGGATACGAGCAGTACTTC

J: TRBJ2-7
V: TRBV5-1
D: TRBD2
CDR3: CASSDSGTMLGEQYF
DNA: TGCGCCAGCAGCGACTCCGGGACTATGCTGGGGGAGCAGTACTTC

J: TRBJ2-1
V: TRBV24-1
D: TRBD2
CDR3: CATSDNRAGGGEQFF
DNA: TGTGCCACCAGTGATAATCGAGCGGGAGGCGGTGAGCAGTTCTTC

J: TRBJ2-7
V: TRBV27
D: TRBD2
CDR3: CASSHTGGAGEQYF
DNA: TGTGCCAGCTCCCACACCGGGGGGGCGGGCGAGCAGTACTTC

J: TRBJ1-5
V: TRBV7-9
D: TRBD1
CDR3: CASSSGQGDPDF
DNA: TGTGCCAGCAGCTCGGGACAGGGAGATCCGGATTTT